This T cell receptor (beta chain) is drawn from a study of CXCR3-negative and CXCR3-positive naive CD8 T cells. CDR3 length equals 14 residues. Per germline, CDR1 SGHRS and CDR2 YFSETQ. The TRB libraries of cDNA were built by UMI-labeled 5' RACE. TCRdb processed the 5' RACE reads again and assigns one entry to each CDR3 protein, with no DNA. The listing contains approximately 41,000 distinct CDR3 sequences. Findings of the study overall: Naive cells that were CXCR3-negative or CXCR3-positive used TRBV-TRBJ genes alike, while memory cells diverged. In cryopreserved cells, CXCR3 expression partially decreased, and fresh PBMCs were used in most assays. TCR interaction strength was inferred from TRB CDR3 physicochemistry, as CD5 matched across naive subsets. For memory CD8+ cells diversity was much lower, but both naive subsets had comparably high diversity.

Comment on this clonotype: No antigen is known for it.

The receptor was derived from a human donor in good health. Some clones in this sample may be carry-over from other donors' samples. The sample taken for sequencing was memory CD8+ T cells from blood. The chain carries TRBV5-1 and TRBJ1-1. The CDR3 protein is CASSLIVWWLEAFF.